Listed below are T cell receptor beta chains from one sample, sequenced in a study of technical replicates of blood from a handful of donors. Some clones are missing from TCRdb's copy, which holds only in-frame ones; the method was immunoSEQ multiplex PCR. The sample has 65,000 to 80,000 clones; roughly 94% are singletons. The specimen sequenced was T cells isolated from PBMCs. These receptors came from a human donor in good health. Both conserved end residues are part of each CDR3. The D gene is left open where the match is weak. The size of a clone is reported for some rows only, either as once, few or many, or as a class for expanded clones.

TRBJ1-6 TRBV7-3 . . CASSLGLRGTPLHF TGTGCCAGCAGCTTAGGACTGCGGGGGACACCCCTCCACTTT
TRBJ2-3 TRBV5-6 TRBD1 . CASSLNRGTDTQYF TGTGCCAGCAGCTTAAACAGGGGAACAGATACGCAGTATTTT
TRBJ2-1 TRBV19 TRBD2 once CASSILAGAWNEQFF TGTGCCAGTAGTATCCTAGCGGGAGCTTGGAATGAGCAGTTCTTC
TRBJ1-1 TRBV5-6 TRBD1 . CASSFRAGGVVKYTEAFF TGTGCCAGCTCTTTCCGGGCAGGGGGCGTAGTTAAATACACTGAAGCTTTCTTT
TRBJ1-2 TRBV9 TRBD1 once CASGDSYGYTF TGTGCCAGCGGGGACAGCTATGGCTACACCTTC
TRBJ1-5 TRBV4-1 . . CASSQTATTNQPQHF TGCGCCAGCAGCCAGACAGCAACGACCAATCAGCCCCAGCATTTT
TRBJ2-7 TRBV11-2 . once CASSFGTVYEQYF TGTGCCAGCAGCTTTGGTACAGTCTACGAGCAGTACTTC
TRBJ1-3 TRBV19 . . CASSTTGLSGNTIYF TGTGCCAGTAGTACGACAGGTCTCTCTGGAAACACCATATATTTT
TRBJ2-1 TRBV7-9 . . CASSLAAGRGKFSYNEQFF TGTGCCAGCAGCTTAGCTGCGGGCAGGGGTAAGTTCTCCTACAATGAGCAGTTCTTC
TRBJ2-3 TRBV6-5 . once CASSYSTGRTDTQYF TGTGCCAGCAGTTACTCGACAGGGAGGACAGATACGCAGTATTTT
TRBJ2-5 TRBV29-1 . . CSVEDRGIQETQYF TGCAGCGTTGAAGATCGGGGAATTCAAGAGACCCAGTACTTC
TRBJ2-1 TRBV7-2 TRBD2 few CASSSSGSRYYEQFF TGTGCCAGCAGCTCTAGCGGGAGCCGATATTATGAGCAGTTCTTC
TRBJ1-1 TRBV29-1 TRBD1 . CSVVGQIEAFF TGCAGCGTAGTGGGACAGATTGAAGCTTTCTTT
TRBJ2-7 TRBV27 TRBD1 . CASSLQDRVYYEQYF TGTGCCAGCAGTTTACAGGACAGGGTCTACTACGAGCAGTACTTC
TRBJ2-1 TRBV10-1 TRBD2 . CASTAGVGRGEQFF TGCGCCAGCACGGCGGGAGTCGGGCGGGGTGAGCAGTTCTTC
TRBJ2-7 TRBV11-2 TRBD1 . CASSPKTWTGGDYEQYF TGTGCCAGCAGCCCCAAGACCTGGACAGGGGGGGATTACGAGCAGTACTTC
TRBJ2-7 TRBV5-1 TRBD2 . CASSPAGLAVYEQYF TGCGCCAGCAGCCCCGCCGGACTAGCTGTCTACGAGCAGTACTTC
TRBJ1-1 TRBV7-2 TRBD1 . CASSLTYRGLRLDTEAFF TGTGCCAGCAGCCTCACTTACAGGGGGCTAAGATTGGACACTGAAGCTTTCTTT
TRBJ2-7 TRBV25-1 TRBD2 . CASSGGLAETSYEQYF TGTGCCAGCAGTGGAGGACTAGCGGAAACGTCCTACGAGCAGTACTTC
TRBJ1-1 TRBV5-1 . . CASSPGNTEAFF TGCGCCAGCAGTCCGGGGAACACTGAAGCTTTCTTT
TRBJ1-2 TRBV9 TRBD1 . CASSGQGEIYYGYTF TGTGCCAGCAGCGGACAGGGTGAGATCTACTATGGCTACACCTTC
TRBJ1-5 TRBV7-9 TRBD1 . CASSQGQGDQPQHF TGTGCCAGCAGCCAAGGACAGGGCGATCAGCCCCAGCATTTT
TRBJ1-5 TRBV6-1 . . CASSTTGYNQPQHF TGTGCCAGCAGTACGACAGGATACAATCAGCCCCAGCATTTT
TRBJ2-1 TRBV6-5 TRBD2 . CASSQAGVGYNEQFF TGTGCCAGCAGCCAAGCGGGAGTTGGGTACAATGAGCAGTTCTTC
TRBJ1-5 TRBV6-6 TRBD1 . CASSPAGGPMPQHF TGTGCCAGCAGTCCTGCAGGGGGCCCGATGCCCCAGCATTTT
TRBJ2-1 TRBV5-4 TRBD2 . CASSPSGGPEQFF TGTGCCAGCAGCCCTAGCGGGGGCCCAGAGCAGTTCTTC
TRBJ2-7 TRBV4-1 TRBD1 . CASSQEAGGPYEQYF TGCGCCAGCAGCCAAGAGGCAGGGGGCCCCTACGAGCAGTACTTC
TRBJ2-1 TRBV1 . . CTSRRRTSCVYLLGYEQFF TGCACCAGCAGGAGAAGGACTAGTTGTGTATACCTCCTTGGTTATGAGCAGTTCTTC
TRBJ2-2 TRBV28 TRBD1 . CASWSGQANTGELFF TGTGCCAGCTGGTCGGGACAGGCGAACACCGGGGAGCTGTTTTTT
TRBJ1-1 TRBV5-4 . . CASRGGDMNTEAFF TGTGCCAGCCGGGGGGGGGACATGAACACTGAAGCTTTCTTT
TRBJ1-1 TRBV11-3 TRBD1 . CASSAGQSPRGTEAFF TGTGCCAGCAGCGCGGGACAGTCCCCAAGGGGCACTGAAGCTTTCTTT
TRBJ2-3 TRBV29-1 TRBD2 . CSGDTSGLSTDTQYF TGCAGCGGCGACACTAGCGGACTAAGCACAGATACGCAGTATTTT
TRBJ2-7 TRBV12-5 TRBD1 . CASGTPTGMAYEQYF TGTGCTAGTGGTACTCCGACAGGGATGGCCTACGAGCAGTACTTC